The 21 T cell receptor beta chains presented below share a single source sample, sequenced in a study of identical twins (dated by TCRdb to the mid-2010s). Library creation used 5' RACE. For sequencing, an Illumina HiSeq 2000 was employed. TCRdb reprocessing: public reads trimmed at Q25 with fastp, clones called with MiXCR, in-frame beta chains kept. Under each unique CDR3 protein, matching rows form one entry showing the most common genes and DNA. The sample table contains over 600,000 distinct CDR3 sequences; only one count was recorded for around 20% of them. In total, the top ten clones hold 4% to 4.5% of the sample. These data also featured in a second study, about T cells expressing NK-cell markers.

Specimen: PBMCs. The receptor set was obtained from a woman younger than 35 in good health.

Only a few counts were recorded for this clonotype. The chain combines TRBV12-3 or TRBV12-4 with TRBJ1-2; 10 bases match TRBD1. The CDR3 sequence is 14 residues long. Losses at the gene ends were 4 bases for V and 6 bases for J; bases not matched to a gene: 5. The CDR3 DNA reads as TGTGCCAGCAGTTCCACGACAGGGGGCAATGGCTACACCTTC. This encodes CASSSTTGGNGYTF.

CDR3 sequence reads: CSAKLAGATQTQYF. The CDR3, as DNA: TGCAGTGCCAAACTAGCGGGGGCGACTCAGACCCAGTACTTC. This chain links TRBV20-1 with TRBJ2-5; 11 positions agree with TRBD2. This CDR3 region has 14 residues. Unmatched junction bases numbered 9, after V lost 6 bases and J lost 6 bases. From germline, CDR1 is DFQATT and CDR2 SNEGSKA (reference sequence).

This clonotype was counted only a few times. The CDR3 loop reads CASSPIAGDSYNEQFF. For the CDR3, the DNA is TGTGCCAGCAGCCCCATAGCGGGAGATTCCTACAATGAGCAGTTCTTC. V and J are TRBV6-1 and TRBJ2-1; the match to TRBD2 covers 9 bases. The CDR3 has 16 residues. Per germline, CDR1 MNHNS and CDR2 SASEGT. The ends lost 6 bases at V and 1 base at J; junction bases unmatched: 7.

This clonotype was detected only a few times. Written as DNA, the CDR3 is TGTGCCAGCAGCTTGGGACTAGCGGCGCGTGGGCAGTTCTTC. Translation: CASSLGLAARGQFF. The chain employs TRBV13 and TRBJ2-1; 11 nucleotides align to TRBD2. This CDR3 contains 14 residues. After removal of 3 bases from V and 12 bases from J, the junction contained 7 bases not matched to a gene. Germline values: CDR1 PRHDT, CDR2 FYEKMQ (reference sequence).

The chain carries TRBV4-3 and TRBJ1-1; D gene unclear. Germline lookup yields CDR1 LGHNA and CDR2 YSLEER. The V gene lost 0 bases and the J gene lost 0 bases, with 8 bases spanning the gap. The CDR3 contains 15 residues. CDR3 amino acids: CASSQEEGVNTEAFF. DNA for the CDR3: TGCGCCAGCAGCCAAGAAGAAGGCGTGAACACTGAAGCTTTCTTT.

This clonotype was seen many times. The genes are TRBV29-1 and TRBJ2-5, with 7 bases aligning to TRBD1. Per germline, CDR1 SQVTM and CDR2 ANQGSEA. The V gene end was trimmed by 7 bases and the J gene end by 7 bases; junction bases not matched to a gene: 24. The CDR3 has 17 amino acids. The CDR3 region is CSGEVDAGGTFRGTQYF. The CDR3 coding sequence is TGCAGCGGCGAAGTTGACGCAGGGGGAACCTTCCGTGGGACCCAGTACTTC.

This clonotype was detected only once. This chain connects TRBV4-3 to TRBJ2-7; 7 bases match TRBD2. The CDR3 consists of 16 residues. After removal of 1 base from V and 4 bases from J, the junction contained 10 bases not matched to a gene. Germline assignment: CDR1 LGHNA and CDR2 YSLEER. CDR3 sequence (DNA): TGCGCCAGCAGCCAAGGACCCCCTCGCGGGAGATACGAGCAGTACTTC. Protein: CASSQGPPRGRYEQYF.

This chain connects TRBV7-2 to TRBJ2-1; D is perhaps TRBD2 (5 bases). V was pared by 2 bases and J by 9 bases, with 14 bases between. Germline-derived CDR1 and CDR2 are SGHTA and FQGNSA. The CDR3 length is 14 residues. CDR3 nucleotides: TGTGCCAGCAGCTTATTGGGAGTATCCAGTGAGCAGTTCTTC. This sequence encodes CASSLLGVSSEQFF.

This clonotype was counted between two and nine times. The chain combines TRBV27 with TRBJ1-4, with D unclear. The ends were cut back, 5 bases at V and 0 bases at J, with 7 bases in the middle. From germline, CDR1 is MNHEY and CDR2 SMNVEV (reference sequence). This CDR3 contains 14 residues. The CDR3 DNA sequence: TGTGCCAGCAGTGAACCACCAACTAATGAAAAACTGTTTTTT. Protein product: CASSEPPTNEKLFF. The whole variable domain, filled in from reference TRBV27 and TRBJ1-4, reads EAQVTQNPRYLITVTGKKLTVTCSQNMNHEYMSWYRQDPGLGLRQIYYSMNVEVTDKGDVPEGYKVSRKEKRNFPLILESPSPNQTSLYFCASSEPPTNEKLFFGSGTQLSVL.

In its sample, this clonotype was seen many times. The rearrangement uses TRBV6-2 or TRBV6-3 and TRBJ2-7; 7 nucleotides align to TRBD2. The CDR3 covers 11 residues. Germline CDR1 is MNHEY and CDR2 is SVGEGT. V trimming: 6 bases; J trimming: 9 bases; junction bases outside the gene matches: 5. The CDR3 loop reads CASSRLAAQYF. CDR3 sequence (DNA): TGTGCCAGCAGCCGACTAGCCGCGCAGTACTTC.

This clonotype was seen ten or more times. The CDR3 region is CSARLAGTTNEQFF. The CDR3 nucleotides are TGCAGTGCAAGACTAGCGGGAACGACCAATGAGCAGTTCTTC. The rearrangement uses TRBV20-1 and TRBJ2-1; 11 nucleotides agree with TRBD2. After removal of 6 bases from V and 6 bases from J, the junction contained 7 bases not matched to a gene. The CDR3 is 14 residues long. Germline CDR1 DFQATT, CDR2 SNEGSKA (reference sequence).

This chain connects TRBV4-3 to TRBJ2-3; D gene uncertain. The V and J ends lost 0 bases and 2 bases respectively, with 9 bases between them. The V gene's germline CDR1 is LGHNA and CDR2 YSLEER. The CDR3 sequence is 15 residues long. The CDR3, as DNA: TGCGCCAGCAGCCAAGAATTAGTTCTCACAGATACGCAGTATTTT. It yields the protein CASSQELVLTDTQYF.

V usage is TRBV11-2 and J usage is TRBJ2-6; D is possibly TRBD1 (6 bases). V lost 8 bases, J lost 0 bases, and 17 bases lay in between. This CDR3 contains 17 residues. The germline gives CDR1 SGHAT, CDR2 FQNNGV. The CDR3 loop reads CASGAGQINSGANVLTF. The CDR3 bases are TGTGCCAGCGGAGCAGGACAGATCAACTCTGGGGCCAACGTCCTGACTTTC.

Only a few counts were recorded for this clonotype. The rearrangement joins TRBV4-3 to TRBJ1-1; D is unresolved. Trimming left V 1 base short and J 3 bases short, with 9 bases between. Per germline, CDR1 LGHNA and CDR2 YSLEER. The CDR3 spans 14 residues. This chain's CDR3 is CASSQGRVHTEAFF. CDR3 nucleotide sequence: TGCGCCAGCAGCCAAGGAAGGGTTCACACTGAAGCTTTCTTT.

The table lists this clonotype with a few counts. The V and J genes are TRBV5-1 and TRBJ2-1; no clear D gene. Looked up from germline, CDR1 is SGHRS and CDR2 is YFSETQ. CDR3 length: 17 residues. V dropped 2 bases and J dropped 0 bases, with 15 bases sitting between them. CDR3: CASSFQLLGVSYNEQFF. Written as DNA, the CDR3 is TGCGCCAGCAGCTTCCAGCTTTTGGGTGTCTCCTACAATGAGCAGTTCTTC.

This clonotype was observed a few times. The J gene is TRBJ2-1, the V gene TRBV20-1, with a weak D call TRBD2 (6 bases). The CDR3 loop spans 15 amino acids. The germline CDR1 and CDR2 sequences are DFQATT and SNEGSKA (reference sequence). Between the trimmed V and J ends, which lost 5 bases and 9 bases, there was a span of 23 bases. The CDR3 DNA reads TGCAGTGCTCCCTCCCCCGGGGCCGGGGGTGGTGAGCAGTTCTTC. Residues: CSAPSPGAGGGEQFF.

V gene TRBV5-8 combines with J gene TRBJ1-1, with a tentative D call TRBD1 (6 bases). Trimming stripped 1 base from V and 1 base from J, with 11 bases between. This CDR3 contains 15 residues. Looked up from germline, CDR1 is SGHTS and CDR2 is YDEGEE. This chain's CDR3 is CASSLLGARNTEAFF. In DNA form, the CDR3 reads TGTGCCAGCAGCTTGCTGGGGGCCCGGAACACTGAAGCTTTCTTT.

The CDR3 DNA reads as TGTGCCAGCAGCACCAAAGCAACGATCAACACTGAAGCTTTCTTT. Translating gives CASSTKATINTEAFF. V is TRBV13 and J is TRBJ1-1; unclear D gene. CDR3 length equals 15 residues. The V and J ends lost 5 bases and 2 bases respectively, with 15 bases between them. CDR1 is PRHDT, CDR2 FYEKMQ, per germline (reference sequence). The full variable domain, with the rest looked up from reference TRBV13 and TRBJ1-1, is AAGVIQSPRHLIKEKRETATLKCYPIPRHDTVYWYQQGPGQDPQFLISFYEKMQSDKGSIPDRFSAQQFSDYHSELNMSSLELGDSALYFCASSTKATINTEAFFGQGTRLTVV.

CDR3 loop: CASTPNTAGDTEAFF. The CDR3 DNA sequence: TGTGCCAGCACCCCCAATACGGCAGGGGACACTGAAGCTTTCTTT. The rearrangement uses TRBV7-9 and TRBJ1-1; possible D gene TRBD1, 6 bases. The CDR3 has 15 residues. V was shortened by 7 bases and J by 3 bases, with 18 bases between the two germline ends. The germline V gene has CDR1 SEHNR and CDR2 FQNEAQ (reference sequence).

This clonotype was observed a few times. The DNA of the CDR3 is TGTGCCAGCAGCGTAGGGACAGCCCACACTGAAGCTTTCTTT. It encodes CASSVGTAHTEAFF. The rearrangement uses TRBV9 and TRBJ1-1, with D perhaps TRBD1 (6 bases). The CDR3 sequence is 14 residues long. Deletions cut 0 bases from V and 3 bases from J, with 9 bases between. CDR1 and CDR2 (germline): SGDLS, YYNGEE.

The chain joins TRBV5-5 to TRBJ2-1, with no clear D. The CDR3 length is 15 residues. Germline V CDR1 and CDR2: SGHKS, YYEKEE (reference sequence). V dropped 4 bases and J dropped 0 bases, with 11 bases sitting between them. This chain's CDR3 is CASSIHGSSYNEQFF. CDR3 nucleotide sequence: TGTGCCAGCAGCATACACGGTAGCTCCTACAATGAGCAGTTCTTC.